A selection of T cell receptor beta chains follows, all from one sample in a study of T cells in Graves' hyperthyroidism and ophthalmopathy. TCRdb ran MiXCR on the multiplex PCR reads and lists one entry per CDR3 protein. The repertoire includes 610,000 or so distinct CDR3 sequences, about 43% of them detected once, and around 7.7% sits in the top ten. The material sequenced was peripheral blood or thyroid tissue (not recorded which). Receptor source: a woman aged 18 to 35 with Graves' hyperthyroidism. The CDR3 runs from the conserved cysteine through the conserved F or W. D genes are given only for firm matches.

V	D	CDR3
TRBV6-1	NA	CASSERHSYEQYF
TRBV7-9	TRBD1	CASSQDIRGITGYTF
TRBV7-2	NA	CASSPPRQETQHF
TRBV9	NA	CASSVDASAGVNEKLFF
TRBV7-9	NA	CASSLSSGAHGANVLTF
TRBV20-1	NA	CSARDTRGETQYF
TRBV18	NA	CASSPLGRAGHTF
TRBV6-6	NA	CASSETSGNYNNYGYTF
TRBV14	NA	CASLASDSAGNTIYF
TRBV12-3/TRBV12-4	NA	CASSFGENYGYTF
TRBV12-3/TRBV12-4	NA	CASSLGAVERSQETQYF
TRBV12-3/TRBV12-4	TRBD1	CASRGTGRGSPLHF
TRBV7-2	NA	CASSLGPPPTYEQYF
TRBV24-1	TRBD1	CATSDGDRGTTYNEQFF